This TCR beta chain was sequenced in a study of cytotoxic CD8 clonotypes in ibrutinib-treated CLL (dated by TCRdb to about 2021). In the study overall: The cohort included some 14 treatment-naive and roughly ten relapsed/refractory patients; 17 were IGHV unmutated. Partial responses were observed in roughly 24 patients and complete responses in 2; after a median follow-up of around 68 months, remission was maintained in 14 patients and progression was observed in around twelve. Response samples were taken after a median of 12 months on treatment, ranging from about 6 to 40 months. On average, each sample yielded around 230,000 productive templates and under 95,000 productive rearrangements. Of the 70 to 100 people in the trial, around 25 had longitudinal samples available. Cryopreserved peripheral blood mononuclear cells were collected before treatment, at response, and at either disease progression or sustained remission. Patients were still on ibrutinib when every remission and progressive disease sample was collected. Study-wide findings and limitations: An increase in clonality was observed at ibrutinib response, with clonality remaining stable during sustained remission and falling back toward baseline at progression. Baseline clonality exceeded that of age-matched healthy donors and correlated strongly with circulating CD8+ T-cell counts. Sampling times were not matched between sustained-remission and progressing patients, and lymph node repertoires were not studied. Public clonotypes were rare and either shrank or stayed stable during treatment, and the rise in clonality at ibrutinib response reflected expansion of private clonotypes.

V gives up 0 bases and J gives up 5 bases, and the segment between their germline ends measures 13 bases. The germline V gene yields KGHSH for CDR1 and LQKENI for CDR2. Taken from cysteine to phenylalanine, the CDR3 has 15 residues. Only the CDR3 region is kept as DNA, spanning 45 bases read in frame from base 1. A MiSeq instrument was used for deep resolution sequencing, which targeted depths ranging from 1 in 1 million up to 1 in 200,000 T cells, with coverage averaging 10x for each clonotype. The immunoSEQ hsTCRB Kit was used to generate TCR beta libraries. The paper's processing steps were these. The data were analyzed with ImmunoSEQ Analyzer and ImmunoSEQ Data Assistant, and V, D and J gene assignments followed IMGT definitions. Clonality was computed as one minus normalized Shannon entropy of productive rearrangement frequencies, ranging from 0 to 1. Only overrepresented clonotypes making up at least 0.05% of the repertoire of each patient were included in the public clonotype analysis. Thirteen age-matched healthy donor repertoires from immuneACCESS were used as controls for clonality. The clones in this table, taken by TCRdb from immuneACCESS, are in-frame only. Not every clone is retained; where verified, under half of the shortfall comes from an unresolved V gene, and the cause of the rest is unknown. D and trimming were read from the DNA, whereas the V and J calls and clone size are those reported in that table. Recorded for this sample are roughly 160,000 clones; 81% of them occurred a single time. Roughly 2% of the sample is taken by the ten largest.

Interpreted using the paper, the time point label stands for: about twelve months on ibrutinib. For TCR beta library preparation, 1.5 to 2.5 micrograms of genomic DNA was extracted from cryopreserved PBMCs. High-throughput TCR beta sequencing was performed on longitudinal blood samples from CLL patients receiving ibrutinib monotherapy. Patients were enrolled in a phase 2 open-label single-center ibrutinib monotherapy trial. With respect to this clone: The specificity of this receptor is unknown. There are no base qualities to consult, and no much larger clone falls within one base.

The starting material was PBMCs, obtained after 12 months of ibrutinib treatment. The TCR sequence derives from a human donor with chronic lymphocytic leukemia. The chain joins TRBV18 to TRBJ2-5; the D region may be TRBD1 or TRBD2, each matching 5 bases equally. CDR3 protein: CASSPPRGTTETQYF. The base sequence is TGTGCCAGCTCACCACCGAGGGGCACTACGGAGACCCAGTACTTC.